This T cell receptor beta chain was sequenced for a study of molecular identifiers for immune sequencing clone quantification. Overall study findings and caveats: More than 97% of effector molecules, versus under 1% of naive-cell molecules, belonged to clones above 20 RNA copies.

TCRdb itself ran the PCR reads through MiXCR, one entry per CDR3 protein. This table has more than 450,000 distinct CDR3 sequences, around 25% appearing once. Points on this clonotype: Antigen specificity is unknown.

The CDR3 runs to 17 residues. V shed 6 bases and J 0 bases; nucleotides not matched to a gene: 12. CDR1 is MNHNY, CDR2 SVGAGI, per germline (reference sequence). As CD8+CD4-CCR7+CD45RA+ cells, naive CD8 T cells were sorted. The source material was naive CD8+ T cells from blood, with Jurkat cell RNA spiked in. Subset defined: FACS-sorted CD8+CD4-CCR7+CD45RA+ naive T cells. The receptor's source is a human donor in good health. Some libraries in this study had Jurkat cell RNA spiked in. The chain couples TRBV6-6 to TRBJ2-3; 7 nucleotides line up with TRBD1. The CDR3 nucleotides are TGTGCCAGCAGCCTCATAAGGGGGCCACCTAGCACAGATACGCAGTATTTT. Translated: CASSLIRGPPSTDTQYF.